The clone carrying this T cell receptor beta chain was seen a few times. The antigen is not known. One junction end does not reproduce the germline sequence, and a read error may be involved. Total RNA (roughly 0.45 ug) served as template for TCR beta cDNA synthesis primed by a constant-region primer. ARM-PCR, slightly modified, supplied the TCR beta libraries through three nested multiplex PCR rounds. One entry per CDR3 protein, called by TCRdb with MiXCR from the multiplex PCR reads. This sample has fewer than 400,000 distinct CDR3 sequences; 65% occur once, and the top ten carry more than 8.5%. Unsorted whole blood yielded blood RNA, and germline DNA was extracted as well. This sample is part of a study of tumor-infiltrating lymphocytes in primary liver carcinoma. Across the study: Those sampled were patients whose primary liver carcinoma was treated by surgical resection. Men as well as women, aged 30 to 69 years, made up the patients. Study observations and caveats: Between tumor regions, pairs overlapped more than tumor-adjacent and tumor-blood pairs did.

The origin of this receptor is a man in his forties with primary liver carcinoma and hepatitis B virus infection. The sequenced material came from peripheral blood.

In DNA, the CDR3 is TGTGCCAGCACCCTACGAGGGGCAGATACGCGGTATTTT. This codes for CASTLRGADTRYF. The chain links TRBV12-3 or TRBV12-4 to TRBJ2-3; D tentatively fits TRBD1 or TRBD2 (5 bases each). The CDR3 totals 13 residues.